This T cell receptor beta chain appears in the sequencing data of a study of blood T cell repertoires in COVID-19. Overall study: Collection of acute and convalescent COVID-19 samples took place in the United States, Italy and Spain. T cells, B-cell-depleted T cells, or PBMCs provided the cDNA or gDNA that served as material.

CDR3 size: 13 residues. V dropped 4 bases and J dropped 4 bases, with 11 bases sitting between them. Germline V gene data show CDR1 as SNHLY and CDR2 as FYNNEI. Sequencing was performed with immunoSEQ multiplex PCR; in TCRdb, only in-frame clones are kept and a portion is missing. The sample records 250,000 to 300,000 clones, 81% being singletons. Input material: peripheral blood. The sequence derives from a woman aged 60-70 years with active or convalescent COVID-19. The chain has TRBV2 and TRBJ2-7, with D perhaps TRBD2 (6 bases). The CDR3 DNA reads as TGTGCCAGCAGTGTGATGGGGAGGTACGAGCAGTACTTC. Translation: CASSVMGRYEQYF.